This is a list of T cell receptor beta chains from one sample in a study of T cell responses to AZD1222 COVID-19 vaccine. Sequenced by immunoSEQ multiplex PCR; TCRdb stores in-frame clones only, minus some. The table shows some 130,000 clones, with approximately 91% occurring only once. The sample in question was peripheral blood, obtained 28 days after the second AZD1222 dose. Receptors were obtained from an adult who received the AZD1222 COVID-19 vaccine. Each CDR3 is given with its conserved first and last residue. Fields, in order: D gene, clone size, J gene, V gene, CDR3 protein, CDR3 DNA. The D gene is left open where the match is weak. Expanded clones get a size class; other rows say once, few or many, or leave the size out.

d_gene: .; abundance: once; j_gene: TRBJ1-4; v_gene: TRBV6-6; CDR3aa: CATTNGEKLFF; CDR3nt: TGTGCCACGACGAATGGTGAAAAACTGTTTTTT
d_gene: .; abundance: once; j_gene: TRBJ2-1; v_gene: TRBV3-1/TRBV3-2; CDR3aa: CASSQDQGWDEQFF; CDR3nt: TGTGCCAGCAGCCAAGATCAAGGATGGGATGAGCAGTTCTTC
d_gene: .; abundance: .; j_gene: TRBJ1-2; v_gene: TRBV3-1/TRBV3-2; CDR3aa: CASSQVFSYGYTF; CDR3nt: TGTGCCAGCAGCCAAGTGTTCAGCTATGGCTACACCTTC
d_gene: TRBD2; abundance: .; j_gene: TRBJ2-2; v_gene: TRBV7-9; CDR3aa: CASSLGSGDTGELFF; CDR3nt: TGTGCCAGCAGCTTAGGGAGCGGGGACACCGGGGAGCTGTTTTTT
d_gene: .; abundance: .; j_gene: TRBJ1-2; v_gene: TRBV5-6; CDR3aa: CASSWGDRPYTF; CDR3nt: TGTGCCAGCAGCTGGGGCGACAGGCCCTACACCTTC
d_gene: TRBD2; abundance: .; j_gene: TRBJ2-5; v_gene: TRBV7-2; CDR3aa: CASSSPGGGKTQYF; CDR3nt: TGTGCCAGCAGCTCGCCGGGGGGAGGGAAGACCCAGTACTTC
d_gene: TRBD1; abundance: .; j_gene: TRBJ1-2; v_gene: TRBV4-2; CDR3aa: CASSQDGQGAYYGYTF; CDR3nt: TGTGCCAGCAGCCAAGATGGACAGGGGGCGTACTATGGCTACACCTTC
d_gene: .; abundance: .; j_gene: TRBJ1-5; v_gene: TRBV30; CDR3aa: CAWSRDNLNQPQHF; CDR3nt: TGTGCCTGGAGCCGGGACAATTTAAATCAACCCCAGCATTTT
d_gene: .; abundance: .; j_gene: TRBJ2-2; v_gene: TRBV28; CDR3aa: CASSLSAGELFF; CDR3nt: TGTGCCAGCAGTTTATCAGCCGGGGAGCTGTTTTTT
d_gene: .; abundance: .; j_gene: TRBJ2-5; v_gene: TRBV5-1; CDR3aa: CASSLKNYQETQYF; CDR3nt: TGCGCCAGCAGCTTGAAAAATTACCAAGAGACCCAGTACTTC
d_gene: .; abundance: .; j_gene: TRBJ2-2; v_gene: TRBV7-6; CDR3aa: CASSLRAGELFF; CDR3nt: TGTGCCAGCAGCTTAAGGGCCGGGGAGCTGTTTTTT
d_gene: .; abundance: .; j_gene: TRBJ2-5; v_gene: TRBV7-6; CDR3aa: CASSQSASRARGETQYF; CDR3nt: TGTGCCAGCAGCCAAAGCGCATCCAGGGCGCGGGGAGAGACCCAGTACTTC
d_gene: .; abundance: .; j_gene: TRBJ2-5; v_gene: TRBV5-1; CDR3aa: CASSLGAYQETQYF; CDR3nt: TGCGCCAGCAGTTTGGGTGCTTATCAAGAGACCCAGTACTTC
d_gene: .; abundance: .; j_gene: TRBJ2-2; v_gene: TRBV28; CDR3aa: CASSATIRNTGELFF; CDR3nt: TGTGCCAGCAGTGCGACGATCCGGAACACCGGGGAGCTGTTTTTT
d_gene: .; abundance: .; j_gene: TRBJ1-5; v_gene: TRBV11-2; CDR3aa: CASSLGIHQPQHF; CDR3nt: TGTGCCAGCAGCTTGGGCATCCATCAGCCCCAGCATTTT
d_gene: .; abundance: .; j_gene: TRBJ1-2; v_gene: TRBV5-5; CDR3aa: CASSPGGGDAYGYTF; CDR3nt: TGTGCCAGCAGCCCCGGAGGGGGAGATGCCTATGGCTACACCTTC
d_gene: .; abundance: once; j_gene: TRBJ1-4; v_gene: TRBV2; CDR3aa: CASSEIQKNEKLFF; CDR3nt: TGTGCCAGCAGTGAGATCCAGAAGAATGAAAAACTGTTTTTT
d_gene: .; abundance: .; j_gene: TRBJ1-1; v_gene: TRBV9; CDR3aa: CASSDGPGTEAFF; CDR3nt: TGTGCCAGCAGCGATGGCCCGGGGACTGAAGCTTTCTTT
d_gene: .; abundance: .; j_gene: TRBJ1-6; v_gene: TRBV3-1/TRBV3-2; CDR3aa: CASSQESRINSPLHF; CDR3nt: TGTGCCAGCAGCCAAGAATCCCGGATCAACTCACCCCTCCACTTT
d_gene: .; abundance: .; j_gene: TRBJ2-3; v_gene: TRBV5-5; CDR3aa: CASSLIPASDTQYF; CDR3nt: TGTGCCAGCAGCTTAATTCCCGCCTCGGATACGCAGTATTTT
d_gene: .; abundance: .; j_gene: TRBJ2-7; v_gene: TRBV13; CDR3aa: CASSLAIVAGEQYF; CDR3nt: TGTGCCAGCAGCTTAGCCATCGTTGCCGGCGAGCAGTACTTC
d_gene: .; abundance: .; j_gene: TRBJ1-4; v_gene: TRBV19; CDR3aa: CASSMGATNEKLFF; CDR3nt: TGTGCCAGTAGTATGGGCGCAACTAATGAAAAACTGTTTTTT
d_gene: TRBD1; abundance: .; j_gene: TRBJ1-3; v_gene: TRBV2; CDR3aa: CASSGGSGNTIYF; CDR3nt: TGTGCCAGTTCAGGGGGCTCTGGAAACACCATATATTTT
d_gene: TRBD1; abundance: once; j_gene: TRBJ1-1; v_gene: TRBV7-2; CDR3aa: CASSPLTGGTEAFF; CDR3nt: TGTGCCAGCAGTCCTCTTACAGGGGGCACTGAAGCTTTCTTT
d_gene: .; abundance: .; j_gene: TRBJ1-2; v_gene: TRBV30; CDR3aa: CAWSSPYRVPLTGYTF; CDR3nt: TGTGCCTGGAGTTCCCCCTACAGAGTACCTCTGACGGGCTACACCTTC
d_gene: .; abundance: .; j_gene: TRBJ1-6; v_gene: TRBV3-1/TRBV3-2; CDR3aa: CASSQPGYNSPLHF; CDR3nt: TGTGCCAGCAGCCAACCAGGGTATAATTCACCCCTCCACTTT
d_gene: .; abundance: .; j_gene: TRBJ1-1; v_gene: TRBV7-3; CDR3aa: CASSLRSLDTNTEAFF; CDR3nt: TGTGCCAGCAGCTTAAGATCTTTGGATACGAACACTGAAGCTTTCTTT
d_gene: TRBD2; abundance: .; j_gene: TRBJ2-3; v_gene: TRBV7-8; CDR3aa: CASSFDLAGDTQYF; CDR3nt: TGTGCCAGCAGCTTCGATCTAGCGGGAGATACGCAGTATTTT
d_gene: .; abundance: .; j_gene: TRBJ1-3; v_gene: TRBV3-1/TRBV3-2; CDR3aa: CASSQSEWSGNTIYF; CDR3nt: TGTGCCAGCAGCCAAAGCGAGTGGTCCGGAAACACCATATATTTT
d_gene: .; abundance: .; j_gene: TRBJ1-1; v_gene: TRBV5-4; CDR3aa: CASSSSAFRITNTEAFF; CDR3nt: TGTGCCAGCAGCTCTAGCGCCTTCCGTATAACCAACACTGAAGCTTTCTTT
d_gene: TRBD2; abundance: .; j_gene: TRBJ2-1; v_gene: TRBV7-8; CDR3aa: CASSFTSGAYNEQFF; CDR3nt: TGTGCCAGCAGCTTTACTAGCGGGGCTTACAATGAGCAGTTCTTC
d_gene: .; abundance: .; j_gene: TRBJ1-3; v_gene: TRBV6-5; CDR3aa: CASRTDSAGNTIYF; CDR3nt: TGTGCCAGCAGAACGGACAGTGCAGGAAACACCATATATTTT
d_gene: TRBD1; abundance: .; j_gene: TRBJ2-7; v_gene: TRBV3-1/TRBV3-2; CDR3aa: CASSPRTGGEQYF; CDR3nt: TGTGCCAGCAGCCCGCGGACAGGGGGCGAGCAGTACTTC
d_gene: .; abundance: .; j_gene: TRBJ1-1; v_gene: TRBV30; CDR3aa: CGCQRMNTEAFF; CDR3nt: TGTGGCTGCCAGAGAATGAACACTGAAGCTTTCTTT
d_gene: TRBD1; abundance: .; j_gene: TRBJ1-6; v_gene: TRBV6-5; CDR3aa: CASSSTGGMNSPLHF; CDR3nt: TGTGCCAGCAGTTCGACAGGGGGCATGAATTCACCCCTCCACTTT
d_gene: .; abundance: .; j_gene: TRBJ1-2; v_gene: TRBV19; CDR3aa: CASTPSRNYGYTF; CDR3nt: TGTGCCAGTACCCCATCCCGGAACTATGGCTACACCTTC
d_gene: TRBD1; abundance: .; j_gene: TRBJ1-1; v_gene: TRBV7-9; CDR3aa: CASSLADREAFF; CDR3nt: TGTGCCAGCAGCTTAGCGGACAGGGAGGCTTTCTTT
d_gene: TRBD2; abundance: .; j_gene: TRBJ2-1; v_gene: TRBV10-3; CDR3aa: CAISEPPGLAGGSSYNEQFF; CDR3nt: TGTGCCATCAGTGAACCCCCGGGACTAGCGGGTGGTAGCTCCTACAATGAGCAGTTCTTC
d_gene: .; abundance: .; j_gene: TRBJ1-1; v_gene: TRBV5-6; CDR3aa: CASSLKGNTEAFF; CDR3nt: TGTGCCAGCAGCTTGAAGGGGAACACTGAAGCTTTCTTT
d_gene: TRBD1; abundance: .; j_gene: TRBJ1-1; v_gene: TRBV5-1; CDR3aa: CASSLVTTQGAEAEAFF; CDR3nt: TGCGCCAGCAGCTTGGTCACCACCCAGGGGGCGGAGGCTGAAGCTTTCTTT
d_gene: TRBD1; abundance: few; j_gene: TRBJ1-2; v_gene: TRBV27; CDR3aa: CASSLQGANYGYTF; CDR3nt: TGTGCCAGCAGCCTCCAGGGGGCAAACTATGGCTACACCTTC